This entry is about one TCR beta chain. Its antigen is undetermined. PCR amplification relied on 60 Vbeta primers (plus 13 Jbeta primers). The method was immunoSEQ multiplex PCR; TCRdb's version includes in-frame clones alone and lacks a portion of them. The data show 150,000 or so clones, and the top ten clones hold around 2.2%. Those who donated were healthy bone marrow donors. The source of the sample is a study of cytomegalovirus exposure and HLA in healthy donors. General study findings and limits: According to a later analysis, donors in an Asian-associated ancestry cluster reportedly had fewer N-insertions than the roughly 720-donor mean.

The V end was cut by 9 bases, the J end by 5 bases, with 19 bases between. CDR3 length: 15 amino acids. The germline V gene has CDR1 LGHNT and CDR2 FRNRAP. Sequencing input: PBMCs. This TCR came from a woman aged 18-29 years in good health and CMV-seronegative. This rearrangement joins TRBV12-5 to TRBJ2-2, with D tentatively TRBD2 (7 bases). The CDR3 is CASQTGGLITGELFF. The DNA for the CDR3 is TGTGCTAGCCAAACCGGGGGGCTTATAACCGGGGAGCTGTTTTTT.